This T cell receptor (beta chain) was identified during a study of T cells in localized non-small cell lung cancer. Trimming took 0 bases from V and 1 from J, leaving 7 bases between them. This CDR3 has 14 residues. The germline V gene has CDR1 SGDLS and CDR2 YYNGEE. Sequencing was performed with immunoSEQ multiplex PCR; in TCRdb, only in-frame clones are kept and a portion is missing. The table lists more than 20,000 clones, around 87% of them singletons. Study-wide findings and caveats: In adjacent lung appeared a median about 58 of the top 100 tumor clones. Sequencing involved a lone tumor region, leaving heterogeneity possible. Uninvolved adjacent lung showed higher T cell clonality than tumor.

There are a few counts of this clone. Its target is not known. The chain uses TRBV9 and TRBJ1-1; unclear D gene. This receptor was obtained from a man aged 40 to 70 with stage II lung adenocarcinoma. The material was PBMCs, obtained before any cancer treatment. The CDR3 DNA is TGTGCCAGCAGCGTAGCAAGCCAGAACACTGAAGCTTTCTTT. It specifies CASSVASQNTEAFF.